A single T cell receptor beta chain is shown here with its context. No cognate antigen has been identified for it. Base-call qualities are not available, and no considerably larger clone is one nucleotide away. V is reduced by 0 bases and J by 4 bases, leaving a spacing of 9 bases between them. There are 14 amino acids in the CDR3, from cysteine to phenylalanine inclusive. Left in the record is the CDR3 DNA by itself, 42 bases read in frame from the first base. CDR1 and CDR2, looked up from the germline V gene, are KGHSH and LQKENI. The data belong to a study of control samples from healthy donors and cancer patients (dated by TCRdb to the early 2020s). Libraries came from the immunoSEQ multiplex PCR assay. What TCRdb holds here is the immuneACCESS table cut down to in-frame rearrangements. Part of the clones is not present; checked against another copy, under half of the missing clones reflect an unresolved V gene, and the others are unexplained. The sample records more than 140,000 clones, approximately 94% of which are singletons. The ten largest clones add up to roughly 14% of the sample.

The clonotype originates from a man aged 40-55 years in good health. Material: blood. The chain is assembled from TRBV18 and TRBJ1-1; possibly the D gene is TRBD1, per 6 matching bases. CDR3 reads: CASSPPNRATEAFF. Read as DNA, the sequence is TGTGCCAGCTCACCACCGAACAGGGCCACTGAAGCTTTCTTT.